The 22 T cell receptor beta chains presented below share a single source sample, sequenced in a study of OX40 agonist ivuxolimab in advanced cancers. Data came from immunoSEQ multiplex PCR; TCRdb stores just in-frame clones and leaves some out. The repertoire includes around 9,900 clones, approximately 71% of them detected once, and 20% to 30% sits in the top ten. Specimen: CD4+ or CD8+ T cells sorted from blood, collected in a trial of the OX40 agonist ivuxolimab. The receptor set was obtained from an adult with an advanced solid tumor such as melanoma, head and neck, liver or kidney cancer.

The V call is TRBV29-1, the J call TRBJ2-7; D tentatively fits TRBD1 or TRBD2 (5 bases each). Germline V gene lookup returns CDR1 SQVTM and CDR2 ANQGSEA. CDR3 length: 14 residues. Trimming cost V 2 bases and J 2 bases, with 13 bases left between them. Here the CDR3 DNA reads TGCAGCGTTGAAACTGGGGACGTTACCTACGAGCAGTACTTC. Encoded protein: CSVETGDVTYEQYF.

The chain carries TRBV9 and TRBJ2-3; possibly TRBD2 for D (6 bases). The CDR3 sequence is 15 residues long. V lost 4 bases and J lost 0, with 12 bases in between. From germline, CDR1 is SGDLS and CDR2 YYNGEE. The CDR3 loop is CASSPWDSSTDTQYF. The CDR3 DNA follows: TGTGCCAGCAGCCCGTGGGACTCTAGCACAGATACGCAGTATTTT.

In this sample, this clone is medium-sized. The rearrangement joins TRBV7-3 to TRBJ2-3; 15 bases are shared with TRBD2. The length of the CDR3 is 15 residues. The V and J ends lost 5 bases and 4 bases, in that order; junction bases with no gene match: 1. CDR1 SGHTA and CDR2 FQGTGA come from the germline V gene. As DNA, the CDR3 is TGTGCCAGCAGCCGGACTAGCGGGGGGGCAGATACGCAGTATTTT. This codes for CASSRTSGGADTQYF. Complete variable domain (other parts from reference TRBV7-3 and TRBJ2-3): GAGVSQTPSNKVTEKGKYVELRCDPISGHTALYWYRQSLGQGPEFLIYFQGTGAADDSGLPNDRFFAVRPEGSVSTLKIQRTERGDSAVYLCASSRTSGGADTQYFGPGTRLTVL.

This clone was detected once. V gene TRBV28 combines with J gene TRBJ2-7, with 9 bases fitting TRBD1. CDR1 and CDR2 (germline): MDHEN, SYDVKM. The CDR3 is made up of 16 amino acids. Losses at the gene ends were 5 bases for V and 4 bases for J; bases not matched to a gene: 12. CDR3 sequence: CASSPGQGTSFYEQYF. In DNA, the CDR3 is TGTGCCAGCAGTCCAGGACAGGGGACCTCATTTTACGAGCAGTACTTC. The entire variable domain, with the rest obtained from reference TRBV28 and TRBJ2-7, is as follows: DVKVTQSSRYLVKRTGEKVFLECVQDMDHENMFWYRQDPGLGLRLIYFSYDVKMKEKGDIPEGYSVSREKKERFSLILESASTNQTSMYLCASSPGQGTSFYEQYFGPGTRLTVT.

This chain connects TRBV4-3 to TRBJ2-3; D gene uncertain. Germline V gene data show CDR1 as LGHNA and CDR2 as YSLEER. Trimming left V 1 base short and J 2 bases short, with 13 bases between. The CDR3 sequence is 16 residues long. The CDR3 DNA reads TGCGCCAGCAGCCAAGCCGACACCCTTTACACAGATACGCAGTATTTT. As protein: CASSQADTLYTDTQYF.

The rearrangement joins TRBV28 to TRBJ1-1; TRBD1 matches at 8 bases. With V trimmed by 2 bases and J by 1 base, 0 bases remained unmatched. The CDR3 sequence is 14 residues long. Germline CDR1 is MDHEN and CDR2 is SYDVKM. In DNA, the CDR3 is TGTGCCAGCAGTTTAGACAGGGGGAACACTGAAGCTTTCTTT. The encoded protein is CASSLDRGNTEAFF.

This clone counts as medium-sized. V gene TRBV5-3 combines with J gene TRBJ1-1, with D uncertain. TRBV5-3 counts as an open reading frame of uncertain function. CDR3 length: 12 residues. Deletions cut 0 bases from V and 3 bases from J, with 3 bases between. The CDR3 protein is CARSLGDTEAFF. The CDR3 DNA is TGTGCCAGAAGCTTGGGGGACACTGAAGCTTTCTTT.

J is TRBJ1-1 and V is TRBV10-3; TRBD1 agrees at 7 bases. CDR1 is ENHRY and CDR2 is SYGVKD in the germline V gene. V lost 2 bases, J lost 7 bases, and 4 bases stayed unmatched. CDR3 length equals 13 residues. The CDR3 bases are TGTGCCATCAGTGAGACCGGGACAGATGAAGCTTTCTTT. Translating gives CAISETGTDEAFF.

V usage is TRBV30 and J usage is TRBJ2-7; TRBD2 matches at 7 bases. Germline CDR1 GTSNPN, CDR2 SVGIG (reference sequence). J gave up 0 bases and V 2 bases, and 1 base lay outside the gene matches. The CDR3 sequence is 13 residues long. The CDR3 here is CAWSSGASYEQYF. CDR3 nucleotide sequence: TGTGCCTGGAGTAGCGGGGCCTCCTACGAGCAGTACTTC. Full variable domain (missing parts from reference TRBV30 and TRBJ2-7): SQTIHQWPATLVQPVGSPLSLECTVEGTSNPNLYWYRQAAGRGLQLLFYSVGIGQISSEVPQNLSASRPQDRQFILSSKKLLLSDSGFYLCAWSSGASYEQYFGPGTRLTVT.

The V call is TRBV29-1, the J call TRBJ2-2; D is unclear. The CDR3 totals 13 residues. Trimming left V 1 base short and J 1 base short, with 4 bases between. Germline V lookup: CDR1 SQVTM, CDR2 ANQGSEA. This CDR3 reads CSVEGQNTGELFF. CDR3 sequence (DNA): TGCAGCGTTGAAGGACAGAACACCGGGGAGCTGTTTTTT.

The chain is built from TRBV9 and TRBJ1-1; D not resolved. The CDR3 spans 14 residues. V dropped 0 bases and J dropped 8 bases, with 14 bases sitting between them. CDR1 SGDLS and CDR2 YYNGEE come from the germline V gene. The CDR3 sequence: CASSVGGAPSEAFF. CDR3 bases: TGTGCCAGCAGCGTAGGCGGTGCCCCCTCCGAAGCTTTCTTT. Full variable domain (remainder filled in from reference TRBV9 and TRBJ1-1): DSGVTQTPKHLITATGQRVTLRCSPRSGDLSVYWYQQSLDQGLQFLIQYYNGEERAKGNILERFSAQQFPDLHSELNLSSLELGDSALYFCASSVGGAPSEAFFGQGTRLTVV.

CDR3 residues: CASSLFQGGTDTQYF. CDR3 nucleotide sequence: TGTGCCAGCAGCCTTTTCCAGGGAGGCACAGATACGCAGTATTTT. The chain has TRBV7-6 and TRBJ2-3; D may match TRBD1 or TRBD2 (5 bases each). V shed 5 bases and J shed 1 base, with 13 bases lying between them. Per germline, CDR1 SGHVS and CDR2 FNYEAQ. The CDR3 sequence is 15 residues long. Full variable domain (rest looked up from reference TRBV7-6 and TRBJ2-3): GAGVSQSPRYKVTKRGQDVALRCDPISGHVSLYWYRQALGQGPEFLTYFNYEAQQDKSGLPNDRFSAERPEGSISTLTIQRTEQRDSAMYRCASSLFQGGTDTQYFGPGTRLTVL.

The rearrangement uses TRBV4-3 and TRBJ2-7; TRBD1 matches at 10 bases. The length of the CDR3 is 19 residues. The germline gives CDR1 LGHNA, CDR2 YSLEER. Trimming at V came to 0 bases and at J to 4 bases, leaving 15 bases not matched to a gene. CDR3 residues: CASSQDRLTRGTGEYEQYF. The CDR3 coding sequence is TGCGCCAGCAGCCAAGATCGTTTGACGCGCGGGACAGGGGAATACGAGCAGTACTTC.

The rearrangement uses TRBV6-6 and TRBJ2-5; D ambiguous. The CDR3 runs 11 residues. The germline CDR1 and CDR2 sequences are MNHNY and SVGAGI (reference sequence). Trimming took off 6 bases at V and 5 bases at J, with 7 bases between the two ends. This CDR3 reads CASRQSETQYF. Here the CDR3 DNA reads TGTGCCAGCAGGCAGTCGGAGACCCAGTACTTC.

This clone has a single count. For the CDR3, the DNA is TGTGCCAGCAGTCCCTTCCTCCGGGACAAACACACTGAAGCTTTCTTT. It encodes CASSPFLRDKHTEAFF. The chain uses TRBV28 and TRBJ1-1; weak D call: TRBD1 (6 bases). This CDR3 contains 16 residues. V gave up 5 bases and J gave up 3 bases, with 19 bases separating them. Germline lookup yields CDR1 MDHEN and CDR2 SYDVKM.

This clone was detected once. The chain joins TRBV5-1 to TRBJ2-5; D uncertain. The CDR3 totals 13 residues. V lost 4 bases to trimming and J lost 5 bases, with 12 bases between them. Germline V gene data show CDR1 as SGHRS and CDR2 as YFSETQ. The CDR3 nucleotides are TGCGCCAGCAGCGGTGAGGATGAGGAGACCCAGTACTTC. Translated: CASSGEDEETQYF. The whole variable domain, filled in from reference TRBV5-1 and TRBJ2-5, reads KAGVTQTPRYLIKTRGQQVTLSCSPISGHRSVSWYQQTPGQGLQFLFEYFSETQRNKGNFPGRFSGRQFSNSRSEMNVSTLELGDSALYLCASSGEDEETQYFGPGTRLLVL.

By share of the sample, this clone is medium-sized (0.01 to 0.1%). J is TRBJ1-1 and V is TRBV7-3; D gene uncertain. This CDR3 region has 15 residues. Trimming stripped 5 bases from V and 5 bases from J, with 18 bases between. Germline V gene sequence: CDR1 SGHTA, CDR2 FQGTGA. This CDR3 reads CASSMPGLEGTEAFF. DNA of the CDR3: TGTGCCAGCAGCATGCCCGGGCTCGAGGGTACTGAAGCTTTCTTT.

The V and J genes are TRBV7-6 and TRBJ2-1; D might be TRBD2 (5 bases). Germline V gene data show CDR1 as SGHVS and CDR2 as FNYEAQ. The CDR3 runs 16 residues. The ends were cut back, 2 bases at V and 0 bases at J, with 11 bases in the middle. The CDR3 here is CASSLSRDSSYNEQFF. The DNA of the CDR3 is TGTGCCAGCAGCTTATCGAGGGATAGCTCCTACAATGAGCAGTTCTTC.

The chain is built from TRBV27 and TRBJ2-7; tentative D call: TRBD1 (6 bases). CDR3 length: 12 amino acids. V gave up 6 bases and J gave up 4 bases, with 10 bases separating them. CDR1 MNHEY and CDR2 SMNVEV come from the germline V gene (reference sequence). CDR3 nucleotide sequence: TGTGCCAGCAGGTTCACAGGGTACGAGCAGTACTTC. Its translation is CASRFTGYEQYF.

This clone came up a few times. V is TRBV5-4 and J is TRBJ2-1; tentatively, D is TRBD2 (5 bases). Deletions cut 1 base from V and 5 bases from J, with 10 bases between. The V gene's germline CDR1 is SGHNT and CDR2 YYREEE (reference sequence). The CDR3 length is 14 residues. CDR3 sequence reads: CASSLLASHNEQFF. In DNA, the CDR3 is TGTGCCAGCAGCTTGCTGGCTAGCCACAATGAGCAGTTCTTC.

In its sample, this clone was seen a few times. V is TRBV2 and J is TRBJ2-5, with D maybe TRBD1 (6 bases). The V gene lost 4 bases and the J gene lost 4 bases, with 13 bases spanning the gap. This CDR3 is built from 14 residues. Germline CDR1 is SNHLY and CDR2 is FYNNEI. The CDR3 loop reads CASSASGARETQYF. Here the CDR3 DNA reads TGTGCCAGCAGTGCGTCAGGGGCAAGAGAGACCCAGTACTTC.

The V call is TRBV27, the J call TRBJ1-1; no definite D call. V was clipped by 6 bases and J by 4 bases, with 15 bases between them. CDR1 and CDR2 from the germline V gene are MNHEY and SMNVEV (reference sequence). This CDR3 region has 14 residues. The CDR3 here is CASSHGGVVTEAFF. The CDR3 DNA reads as TGTGCCAGCAGCCATGGTGGGGTGGTCACTGAAGCTTTCTTT.